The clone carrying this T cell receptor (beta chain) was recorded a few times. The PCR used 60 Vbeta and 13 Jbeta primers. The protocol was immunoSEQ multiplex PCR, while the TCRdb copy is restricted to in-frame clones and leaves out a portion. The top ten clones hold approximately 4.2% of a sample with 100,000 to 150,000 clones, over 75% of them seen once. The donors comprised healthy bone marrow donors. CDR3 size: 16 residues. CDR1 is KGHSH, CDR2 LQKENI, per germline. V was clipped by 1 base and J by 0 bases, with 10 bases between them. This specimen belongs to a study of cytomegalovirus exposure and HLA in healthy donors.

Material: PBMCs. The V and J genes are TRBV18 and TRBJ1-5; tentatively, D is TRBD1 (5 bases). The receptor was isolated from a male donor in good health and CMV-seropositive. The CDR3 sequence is CASSPQTAYSNQPQHF. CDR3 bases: TGTGCCAGCTCACCACAGACAGCGTATAGCAATCAGCCCCAGCATTTT.